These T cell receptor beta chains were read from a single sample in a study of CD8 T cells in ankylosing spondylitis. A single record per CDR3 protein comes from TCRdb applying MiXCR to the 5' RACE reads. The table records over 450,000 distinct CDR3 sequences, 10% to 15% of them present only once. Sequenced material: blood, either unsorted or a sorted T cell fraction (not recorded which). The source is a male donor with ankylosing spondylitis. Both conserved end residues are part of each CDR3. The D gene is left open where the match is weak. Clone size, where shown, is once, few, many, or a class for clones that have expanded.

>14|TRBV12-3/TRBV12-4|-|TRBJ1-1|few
TGTGCCAGCAGTTTGTTAACGGGGGGCACTGAAGCTTTCTTT
CASSLLTGGTEAFF
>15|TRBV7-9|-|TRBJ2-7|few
TGTGCCAGCAGCTTAGAGGCTAGCGCATCCTACGAGCAGTACTTC
CASSLEASASYEQYF
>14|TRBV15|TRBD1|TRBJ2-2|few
TGTGCCACCAACGGGGACAGGTACACCGGGGAGCTGTTTTTT
CATNGDRYTGELFF
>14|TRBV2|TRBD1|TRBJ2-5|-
TGTGCCAGCAGTGAACAGGGGGCTGGAGAGACCCAGTACTTC
CASSEQGAGETQYF
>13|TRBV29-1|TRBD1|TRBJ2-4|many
TGCAGCGTTCCTAAGGGGGCAAAAAACATTCAGTACTTC
CSVPKGAKNIQYF
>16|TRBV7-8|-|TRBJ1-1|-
TGTGCCAGCAGCTTAAAGGCAGGGCCCCTGAACACTGAAGCTTTCTTT
CASSLKAGPLNTEAFF
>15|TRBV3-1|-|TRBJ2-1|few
TGTGCCAGCAGCCAGCAATTTCGGTCGGGCAATGAGCAGTTCTTC
CASSQQFRSGNEQFF
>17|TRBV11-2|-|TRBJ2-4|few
TGTGCCAGCAGCTTAGATGGATGGGGAACCACTATGGACATTCAGTACTTC
CASSLDGWGTTMDIQYF
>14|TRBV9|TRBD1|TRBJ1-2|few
TGTGCCAGCAGCCCGGACAGGGGCCTCTATGGCTACACCTTC
CASSPDRGLYGYTF
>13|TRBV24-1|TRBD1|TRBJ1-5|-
TGTGCCACCAGACAGGGGGCTGGACAGCCCCAGCATTTT
CATRQGAGQPQHF
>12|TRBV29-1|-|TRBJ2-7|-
TGCAGCGTTGAGGGATTCTCCTACGAGCAGTACTTC
CSVEGFSYEQYF
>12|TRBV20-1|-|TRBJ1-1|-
TGCAGTGCTCTCCCGGGGGAAACTGAAGCTTTCTTT
CSALPGETEAFF
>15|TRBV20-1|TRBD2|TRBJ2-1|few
TGCAGTGCTGGGGGACTAGCGGGAGGGTTGGGTGAGCAGTTCTTC
CSAGGLAGGLGEQFF
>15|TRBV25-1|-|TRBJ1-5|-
TGTGCCAGCAGTGACCTTCGGGGGGGAAATCAGCCCCAGCATTTT
CASSDLRGGNQPQHF
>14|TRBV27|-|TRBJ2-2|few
TGTGCCAGCTGGGGGGTGGCGAACACCGGGGAGCTGTTTTTT
CASWGVANTGELFF
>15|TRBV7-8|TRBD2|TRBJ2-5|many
TGTGCCAGCAGCCCGGGACTAGCGGTCCAAGAGACCCAGTACTTC
CASSPGLAVQETQYF
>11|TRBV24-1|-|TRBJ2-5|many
TGTGCCACCAGTAAGGAGGAGACCCAGTACTTC
CATSKEETQYF
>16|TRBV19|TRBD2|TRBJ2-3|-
TGTGCCAGTACCCCTCGGGGGGGTAGGGGGGGAGATACGCAGTATTTT
CASTPRGGRGGDTQYF
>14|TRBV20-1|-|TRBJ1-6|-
TGCAGTGTACAGGACTCGGGATATAATTCACCCCTCCACTTT
CSVQDSGYNSPLHF
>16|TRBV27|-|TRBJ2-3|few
TGTGCCAGCAGTATAAGGGACCCTCCGAGCACAGATACGCAGTATTTT
CASSIRDPPSTDTQYF
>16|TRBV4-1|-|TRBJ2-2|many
TGCGCCAGCAGCCAAGATGGGGGGTTTTACACCGGGGAGCTGTTTTTT
CASSQDGGFYTGELFF
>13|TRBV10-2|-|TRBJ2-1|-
TGCGCCAGCAGTGACCCCTTTAGGAATGAGCAGTTCTTC
CASSDPFRNEQFF
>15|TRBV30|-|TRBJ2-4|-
TGTGCCTGGGAGAACCCCGGTGTCGCCAAAAACATTCAGTACTTC
CAWENPGVAKNIQYF
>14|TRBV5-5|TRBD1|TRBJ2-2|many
TGTGCCAGCAGCTGGGACAGGGTTACCGGGGAGCTGTTTTTT
CASSWDRVTGELFF
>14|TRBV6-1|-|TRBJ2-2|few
TGTGCCAGCAATCGGGGACGGGCCACCGGGGAGCTGTTTTTT
CASNRGRATGELFF
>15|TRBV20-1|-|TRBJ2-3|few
TGCAGTGCTAGAGAGGGGCAGACTAGCACAGATACGCAGTATTTT
CSAREGQTSTDTQYF
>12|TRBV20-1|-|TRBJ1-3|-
TGCAGTGCCCCGGGCCGTGGAAACACCATATATTTT
CSAPGRGNTIYF
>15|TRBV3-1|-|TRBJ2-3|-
TGTGCCAGCAGCCAAAGGGACGCGGACACAGATACGCAGTATTTT
CASSQRDADTDTQYF
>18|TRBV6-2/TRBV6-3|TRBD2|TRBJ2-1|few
TGTGCCAGCAGTTACTCCTCCTTTAGACTAGCGGGAGACAATGAGCAGTTCTTC
CASSYSSFRLAGDNEQFF
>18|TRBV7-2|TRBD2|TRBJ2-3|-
TGTGCCAGCAGCTTACCGGGACTAGCCGATTCTAGCACAGATACGCAGTATTTT
CASSLPGLADSSTDTQYF
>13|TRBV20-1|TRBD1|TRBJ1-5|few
TGCAGTGCTTCGACAGGGGCCAATCAGCCCCAGCATTTT
CSASTGANQPQHF
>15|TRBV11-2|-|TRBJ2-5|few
TGTGCCAGCAGCTTAGGGGGGCGGAGTGGTGAGACCCAGTACTTC
CASSLGGRSGETQYF